This TCR beta chain was found in a study of blood T cell repertoires in COVID-19. This CDR3 has 17 amino acids. Germline V gene lookup returns CDR1 ENHRY and CDR2 SYGVKD. V was pared by 0 bases and J by 2 bases, with 8 bases of the junction left unmatched. In the authors' methods: Quantification of nucleated cells was approximated via reference gene primer amplification. Sequencing used immunoSEQ multiplex PCR; TCRdb keeps in-frame clones, though not all of them. From that table come the V and J calls and clone size; the DNA was used to work out D and trimming. This table has 150,000 or so clones, 70% to 80% appearing once.

This chain uses TRBV10-3 with TRBJ1-1; 8 bases align to TRBD1. The sample taken for sequencing was peripheral blood. The source of this sequence is a woman between 50 and 59 years old with active or convalescent COVID-19. The DNA of the CDR3 is TGTGCCATCAGTGAGTCGAAAGGGTCAGGGGGCAACACTGAAGCTTTCTTT. The encoded protein is CAISESKGSGGNTEAFF.